Listed here are 5 T cell receptor beta chains from one sample, sequenced in a study of T cells expressing NK-cell markers. For each CDR3 protein, TCRdb gives one entry from its re-call of the 5' RACE reads, without DNA. This sample's clone table lists roughly 160,000 distinct CDR3 sequences. Source material: blood T cells: a sorted CD56 or NKG2C T cell subset, CD4+ or CD8+ T cells, or bulk PBMC T cells (not recorded which). Receptors originate from a man between 18 and 69 years old in good health.

The rearrangement joins TRBV7-9 to TRBJ2-5; the TCRdb D gene call, TRBD2, has no DNA to confirm it. This CDR3 is built from 14 residues. Looked up from germline, CDR1 is SEHNR and CDR2 is FQNEAQ (reference sequence). The CDR3 loop reads CASSFIGGGETQYF.

J is TRBJ2-1 and V is TRBV12-3 or TRBV12-4; the TCRdb D gene call, TRBD2, has no DNA to confirm it. The CDR3 length is 17 residues. This CDR3 reads CASSPGTSGGAYNEQFF.

This rearrangement joins TRBV25-1 to TRBJ1-1; no DNA is available, so the TRBD1 call from TCRdb remains unchecked. From germline, CDR1 is MGHDK and CDR2 SYGVNS. The CDR3 runs to 19 residues. CDR3 residues: CASSESFGEDDRGNTEAFF.

This sequence joins TRBV2 and TRBJ2-5; the D gene TCRdb calls, TRBD2, cannot be checked with no DNA. Germline V gives CDR1 SNHLY, CDR2 FYNNEI. The CDR3 extends over 16 amino acids. The CDR3 is CASSEGLEGYQETQYF.

The chain couples TRBV9 to TRBJ2-1; TCRdb picks TRBD1, but there is no DNA to check that call. The CDR3 extends over 15 amino acids. Germline CDR1 is SGDLS and CDR2 is YYNGEE. CDR3: CASSVSGTGFDEQFF.